This is a list of T cell receptor beta chains from one sample in a study of T cell repertoires in cytomegalovirus infection. MiXCR was run by TCRdb on the reads, yielding one entry per CDR3 protein. Among under 200,000 distinct CDR3 sequences listed, roughly 9% were seen once. Sequenced input: PBMCs. The source is a human donor in good health (CMV status not recorded). Some clones in this sample may be carry-over from other donors' samples. Each CDR3 is given with its conserved first and last residue. The D gene is left open where the match is weak. Clone size appears in some rows only: once, few, many, or a class for an expanded clone.

TRBD1	TRBJ1-5	14	TRBV28	few	TGTGCCAGCACTAAAGGACAGGGGTATCAGCCCCAGCATTTT	CASTKGQGYQPQHF
NA	TRBJ1-1	14	TRBV3-1	NA	TGTGCCAGCAGCCAAGGTACCTCGAACACTGAAGCTTTCTTT	CASSQGTSNTEAFF
NA	TRBJ1-5	15	TRBV6-2/TRBV6-3	NA	TGTGCCAGCAGAGATTGGACAGTTAGCAATCAGCCCCAGCATTTT	CASRDWTVSNQPQHF
NA	TRBJ2-4	15	TRBV28	many	TGTGCCAGCAGCCGACGGGGATTAGCCAAAAACATTCAGTACTTC	CASSRRGLAKNIQYF
NA	TRBJ2-7	13	TRBV12-3/TRBV12-4	many	TGTGCCAGCAGCCCCCGGGGCCTCTACGAGCAGTACTTC	CASSPRGLYEQYF
TRBD2	TRBJ2-3	14	TRBV29-1	NA	TGCAGCGTTGGTCTAGCGGGGAACACAGATACGCAGTATTTT	CSVGLAGNTDTQYF
TRBD2	TRBJ2-5	16	TRBV20-1	NA	TGCAGTGCTAGAGCTCTAGCGGGAGGGAACCAAGAGACCCAGTACTTC	CSARALAGGNQETQYF
NA	TRBJ2-7	15	TRBV5-5	few	TGTGCCAGCAGCTTGGAATCTAGCGCCTCCTACGAGCAGTACTTC	CASSLESSASYEQYF
NA	TRBJ2-1	17	TRBV28	many	TGTGCCAGCAGTTTCCCCTCCCTCTCGCTAGCAATAGGGGAGCAGTTCTTC	CASSFPSLSLAIGEQFF
NA	TRBJ2-7	12	TRBV6-8	NA	TGTGCCAGCAGTTACTTGGGGGGCGAGCAGTACTTC	CASSYLGGEQYF
TRBD1	TRBJ1-1	14	TRBV5-4	few	TGTGCCAGCAGCTCCAGGGGGCCGAACACTGAAGCTTTCTTT	CASSSRGPNTEAFF
NA	TRBJ2-6	17	TRBV7-3	many	TGTGCCAGCAGTCGGGACATATCCTTCTCTGGGGCCAACGTCCTGACTTTC	CASSRDISFSGANVLTF
NA	TRBJ2-1	14	TRBV5-6	once	TGTGCCAGCAGCTTGTCGGGAGAGAGTAATGAGCAGTTCTTC	CASSLSGESNEQFF
TRBD2	TRBJ2-1	16	TRBV7-2	many	TGTGCCAGCAGCTTAGAAGGGGCGGGGGGGGACTGGGAGCAGTTCTTC	CASSLEGAGGDWEQFF
NA	TRBJ1-1	16	TRBV5-5	few	TGTGCCAGCAGCTTGGCCTACGGGGGGCGAGACACTGAAGCTTTCTTT	CASSLAYGGRDTEAFF
TRBD1	TRBJ2-1	15	TRBV15	few	TGTGCCACCAGCACCTCCTCCACAACAGGGGATGAGCAGTTCTTC	CATSTSSTTGDEQFF
NA	TRBJ1-1	12	TRBV28	many	TGTGCCAGCAGCTTGGACAGTAGCACAGCTTTCTTT	CASSLDSSTAFF
NA	TRBJ1-2	11	TRBV10-3	NA	TGTGCCATCAGCCACGATGAGGGCTACACCTTC	CAISHDEGYTF
TRBD1	TRBJ2-7	15	TRBV7-2	NA	TGTGCCAGCAGCCCCCGGGACAGGGCCTCCTACGAGCAGTACTTC	CASSPRDRASYEQYF
NA	TRBJ2-7	15	TRBV7-6	many	TGTGCCAGCAGCCGCACGCAGGGAGGATTCCACGAGCAGTACTTC	CASSRTQGGFHEQYF
NA	TRBJ1-1	13	TRBV2	many	TGTGCCAGCAGGATCGGGGCAAACACTGAAGCTTTCTTT	CASRIGANTEAFF
NA	TRBJ2-3	14	TRBV28	few	TGTGCCAGCACTGGCCTACATAGCACAGATACGCAGTATTTT	CASTGLHSTDTQYF
TRBD1	TRBJ1-6	16	TRBV7-2	many	TGTGCCAGCAGCTTAGGCGGGACAGGGGCGAATTCACCCCTCCACTTT	CASSLGGTGANSPLHF
TRBD1	TRBJ1-2	16	TRBV28	NA	TGTGCCAGCAGTCCACTTGGGGACAGGGGACTCTATGGCTACACCTTC	CASSPLGDRGLYGYTF
TRBD2	TRBJ2-7	15	TRBV28	few	TGTGCCAGCAGTTTAAGACTAGCGGGAGAAGGGGAGCAGTACTTC	CASSLRLAGEGEQYF
NA	TRBJ1-4	15	TRBV7-2	many	TGTGCCAGCAGCTTAGGGCTACAGGGAAATGAAAAACTGTTTTTT	CASSLGLQGNEKLFF
TRBD2	TRBJ2-1	13	TRBV7-9	many	TGTGCCAGCAGCGCGACTAGCCCCGATGAGCAGTTCTTC	CASSATSPDEQFF
TRBD1	TRBJ2-7	15	TRBV7-9	many	TGTGCCAGCAGCTTAGCCTGGCAGGGGGACCGCGAGCAGTACTTC	CASSLAWQGDREQYF
NA	TRBJ2-3	15	TRBV7-2	many	TGTGCCAGCAGCTTAGGCCAGGGACAAACAGATACGCAGTATTTT	CASSLGQGQTDTQYF
TRBD1	TRBJ2-1	16	TRBV4-3	many	TGCGCCAGCAGCCAAGCCCAAAAGGACAGGGTCGATGAGCAGTTCTTC	CASSQAQKDRVDEQFF
NA	TRBJ1-1	13	TRBV29-1	few	TGCAGCGCCGGCGACAGCATGAACACTGAAGCTTTCTTT	CSAGDSMNTEAFF
TRBD1	TRBJ1-4	15	TRBV28	NA	TGTGCCAGCAGTTTTACCGGACAGGGGAATGAAAAACTGTTTTTT	CASSFTGQGNEKLFF
NA	TRBJ2-1	11	TRBV20-1	NA	TGCAGTGCTAGAGTTCTCGATGAGCAGTTCTTC	CSARVLDEQFF
NA	TRBJ1-1	16	TRBV19	few	TGTGCCAGTAGTCCCCCGATAGGGTTCAAGAACACTGAAGCTTTCTTT	CASSPPIGFKNTEAFF
NA	TRBJ2-5	13	TRBV7-9	many	TGTGCCAGCAGCTCGATTCCAGGGATGACCCAGTACTTC	CASSSIPGMTQYF
TRBD1	TRBJ2-1	14	TRBV5-4	many	TGTGCCAGCGGGTCCGGGACAGTTAACAATGAGCAGTTCTTC	CASGSGTVNNEQFF
NA	TRBJ1-4	12	TRBV20-1	NA	TGCAGTGCTAGAGATGGCGGTGAAAAACTGTTTTTT	CSARDGGEKLFF
TRBD1	TRBJ1-1	15	TRBV25-1	many	TGTGCCAGCAGTGAATCGACAGGGGCTTGGACTGAAGCTTTCTTT	CASSESTGAWTEAFF
TRBD1	TRBJ2-5	13	TRBV29-1	many	TGCAGCGTTGTACAGGGGGCCCTGGAGACCCAGTACTTC	CSVVQGALETQYF
TRBD1	TRBJ1-2	12	TRBV28	NA	TGTGCCAGCCGGGCAGGGGGCCATGGCTACACCTTC	CASRAGGHGYTF
TRBD2	TRBJ2-5	14	TRBV20-1	NA	TGCAGTGCCAGGGACTATATGAAAGGGGAGACCCAGTACTTC	CSARDYMKGETQYF
NA	TRBJ1-3	16	TRBV28	many	TGTGCCAGCAGTGCGACCGCACTCACCTCTGGAAACACCATATATTTT	CASSATALTSGNTIYF
TRBD2	TRBJ2-1	16	TRBV7-6	many	TGTGCCAGCAGCACGAGCGGGGGAAGCTCCTACAATGAGCAGTTCTTC	CASSTSGGSSYNEQFF
TRBD2	TRBJ2-1	14	TRBV27	NA	TGTGCCAGCAGTCTCCTCCCCGGGGGGGGGGAGCAGTTCTTC	CASSLLPGGGEQFF
TRBD1	TRBJ2-3	15	TRBV18	few	TGTGCCAGCTCACTCAGGACAGGAAACACAGATACGCAGTATTTT	CASSLRTGNTDTQYF
TRBD1	TRBJ2-5	15	TRBV14	few	TGTGCCAGCAGCCTTGGGGACAGGATACAAGAGACCCAGTACTTC	CASSLGDRIQETQYF
NA	TRBJ2-1	10	TRBV4-1	NA	TGCGCCAGCAGCCAAGGGTGTACGTTCTTC	CASSQGCTFF
NA	TRBJ2-5	14	TRBV29-1	NA	TGCAGCGCTAGGGACATCGGAGTCGTGGGGACCCAGTACTTC	CSARDIGVVGTQYF
NA	TRBJ1-2	15	TRBV28	many	TGTGCCAGCAGTTCGGGGGAACCAAAAACCTATGGCTACACCTTC	CASSSGEPKTYGYTF